The 30 T cell receptor beta chains given below trace back to one sample, sequenced in a study of cytomegalovirus exposure and HLA in healthy donors. PCR was performed using 60 Vbeta and 13 Jbeta primers. TCRdb's table, derived via immunoSEQ multiplex PCR, lists solely in-frame clones and lacks some. This repertoire shows about 160,000 clones, roughly 80% found once; its top ten account for roughly 7.7%. The sample consisted of PBMCs. The receptors stem from a woman aged 30 to 39 in good health and CMV-seropositive.

The chain recombines TRBV10-3 with TRBJ2-7; TRBD1 aligns across 7 bases. The CDR3 runs 12 residues. V was pared by 7 bases and J by 9 bases, with 9 bases of the junction left unmatched. Germline loops: CDR1 ENHRY, CDR2 SYGVKD. CDR3 DNA sequence: TGTGCCATCAACCAGGGGGTCAACGGGCAGTACTTC. Translation: CAINQGVNGQYF.

This sequence joins TRBV28 and TRBJ2-3; 7 bases line up with TRBD1. Germline V lookup: CDR1 MDHEN, CDR2 SYDVKM. This CDR3 contains 16 residues. With V trimmed by 8 bases and J by 3 bases, 14 bases remained unmatched. The CDR3 region has the DNA TGTGCCAGCTCGACAGGGCCCCGGAAGGTGACAGATACGCAGTATTTT. Translated, it gives CASSTGPRKVTDTQYF.

The chain combines TRBV6-1 with TRBJ1-5; D ambiguous. This CDR3 contains 16 residues. V lost 0 bases and J lost 5, with 14 bases in between. Germline V gene lookup returns CDR1 MNHNS and CDR2 SASEGT. For the CDR3, the DNA is TGTGCCAGCAGTGAAGCCGGCAGCCCAGGCCATCAGCCCCAGCATTTT. Translation gives CASSEAGSPGHQPQHF.

The chain combines TRBV9 with TRBJ2-3, with 13 bases lining up with TRBD2. Germline-derived CDR1 and CDR2 are SGDLS and YYNGEE. The CDR3 extends over 16 amino acids. V shed 4 bases, J shed 4 bases, and the junction held 6 bases outside the gene matches. The CDR3 DNA sequence: TGTGCCAGCAGCTTCGGGACTAGCGGGGTGGCAGATACGCAGTATTTT. Protein: CASSFGTSGVADTQYF.

V and J are TRBV5-5 and TRBJ1-4; 8 bases are a match to TRBD1. The CDR3 has 14 residues. The germline CDR1 and CDR2 sequences are SGHKS and YYEKEE (reference sequence). Losses at the gene ends were 6 bases for V and 8 bases for J; bases not matched to a gene: 9. The CDR3 here is CASNNQGAREKLFF. DNA of the CDR3: TGTGCCAGCAACAATCAGGGGGCGCGGGAAAAACTGTTTTTT.

The gene calls are TRBV18 and TRBJ1-3, with D possibly TRBD1 on 5 matching bases. Germline V gene sequence: CDR1 KGHSH, CDR2 LQKENI. V was trimmed by 2 bases and J by 9 bases, leaving 14 bases between them. The CDR3 runs to 14 residues. The CDR3, as DNA: TGTGCCAGCTCACCAGGGACGCCGGGGGTCACCATATATTTT. Residues: CASSPGTPGVTIYF.

The chain combines TRBV7-2 with TRBJ2-5; possible D gene TRBD2, 7 bases. The CDR3 totals 15 residues. Per the germline V gene, CDR1 is SGHTA and CDR2 is FQGNSA. Trimming stripped 9 bases from V and 1 base from J, with 18 bases between. CDR3 loop: CASSLRGATQETQYF. In DNA form, the CDR3 reads TGTGCCAGTTCGCTACGGGGGGCCACCCAAGAGACCCAGTACTTC.

In its sample, this clone was seen once. The chain recombines TRBV9 with TRBJ2-1; D call uncertain. Germline CDR1 SGDLS, CDR2 YYNGEE. Trimming pared 3 bases from V and 5 bases from J, leaving 3 bases between. The CDR3 sequence is 11 residues long. For the CDR3, the DNA is TGTGCCAGCAGCGACAACAATGAGCAGTTCTTC. This gives the protein CASSDNNEQFF.

The rearrangement links TRBV7-8 to TRBJ1-5, with D perhaps matching TRBD1 (6 bases). The germline gives CDR1 SGHVS, CDR2 FQNEAQ. V was trimmed by 1 base and J by 2 bases, leaving 12 bases between them. There are 16 residues in the CDR3. CDR3 amino acids: CASSLVVTGRNQPQHF. The CDR3 DNA is TGTGCCAGCAGCTTAGTTGTGACAGGACGCAATCAGCCCCAGCATTTT.

The chain uses TRBV2 and TRBJ2-1; 7 positions agree with TRBD2. The length of the CDR3 is 14 residues. The germline gives CDR1 SNHLY, CDR2 FYNNEI. V shed 4 bases, J shed 4 bases, and the junction held 4 bases outside the gene matches. The chain's CDR3 is CASSVGGRYNEQFF. CDR3 bases: TGTGCCAGCAGTGTGGGGGGGAGGTACAATGAGCAGTTCTTC.

This chain joins TRBV10-3 and TRBJ1-4, with 8 bases fitting TRBD1. J lost 11 bases, V lost 3 bases, and 11 bases had no gene match. The CDR3 length is 15 residues. The germline gives CDR1 ENHRY, CDR2 SYGVKD. The CDR3 nucleotides read TGTGCCATCAGTGATTTTACCGGACAGGGAAGGAAACTGTTTTTT. Amino acid sequence: CAISDFTGQGRKLFF.

The chain links TRBV9 to TRBJ1-1; 8 bases are a match to TRBD1. Germline assignment: CDR1 SGDLS and CDR2 YYNGEE. The CDR3 is 13 residues long. J lost 5 bases, V lost 6 bases, and 6 bases had no gene match. This chain's CDR3 is CASKGTGRTEAFF. In DNA form, the CDR3 reads TGTGCCAGCAAAGGGACAGGTAGAACTGAAGCTTTCTTT.

As concerns this clone: Other DNA sequences in the same sample also yield this CDR3. This chain uses TRBV7-3 with TRBJ2-7; 10 positions agree with TRBD1. Trimming took 4 bases from V and 4 from J; bases not matched to a gene: 7. This CDR3 is built from 15 residues. Germline-derived CDR1 and CDR2 are SGHTA and FQGTGA. The DNA of the CDR3 is TGTGCCAGCAGCTCTGGACAGGGGGGAAGATACGAGCAGTACTTC. The encoded protein is CASSSGQGGRYEQYF.

The rearrangement links TRBV6-4 to TRBJ2-1; 13 positions match TRBD2. Trimming took 5 bases from V and 5 from J; bases not matched to a gene: 3. CDR3 length: 15 amino acids. CDR1 MRHNA and CDR2 SNTAGT come from the germline V gene. CDR3 residues: CASSQGLAGDNEQFF. The DNA of the CDR3 is TGTGCCAGCAGTCAAGGACTAGCGGGGGACAATGAGCAGTTCTTC.

The chain links TRBV2 to TRBJ1-2; 7 bases align to TRBD1. This CDR3 region has 12 residues. Germline CDR1 and CDR2: SNHLY and FYNNEI. The V and J ends lost 10 bases and 3 bases, in that order; junction bases with no gene match: 5. The CDR3 nucleotides read TGTGCCATCGGACAGGCACACTATGGCTACACCTTC. Its translation is CAIGQAHYGYTF.

V is TRBV20-1 and J is TRBJ1-3; TRBD1 matches 9 bases. V was pared by 5 bases and J by 14 bases, with 7 bases of the junction left unmatched. Germline V gene lookup returns CDR1 DFQATT and CDR2 SNEGSKA (reference sequence). The CDR3 runs 11 residues. This CDR3 reads CSAAMGTGLYF. Written as DNA, the CDR3 is TGCAGTGCTGCGATGGGGACAGGGCTATATTTT.

The genes are TRBV4-2 and TRBJ2-7; 8 nucleotides agree with TRBD1. With V trimmed by 0 bases and J by 1 base, 2 bases remained unmatched. This CDR3 has 15 residues. CDR1 and CDR2 from the germline V gene are LGHNA and YNFKEQ. In DNA, the CDR3 is TGTGCCAGCAGCCAAGAACGGACAGGGTCCTACGAGCAGTACTTC. Its translation is CASSQERTGSYEQYF.

The chain has TRBV6-5 and TRBJ1-2, with no clear D. This CDR3 spans 13 amino acids. Deletions cut 6 bases from V and 3 bases from J, with 11 bases between. Germline V lookup: CDR1 MNHEY, CDR2 SVGAGI. CDR3 in amino acids: CASSYTGYYGYTF. The CDR3 DNA is TGTGCCAGCAGCTATACCGGGTACTATGGCTACACCTTC.

In the case of this clone: The sample holds other DNA sequences that translate to the same CDR3. The rearrangement joins TRBV6-5 to TRBJ1-2; 9 nucleotides line up with TRBD1. There are 15 residues in the CDR3. V lost 4 bases to trimming and J lost 3 bases; unmatched junction nucleotides: 6. The V gene's germline CDR1 is MNHEY and CDR2 SVGAGI. CDR3 residues: CASSLTGGADYGYTF. Here the CDR3 DNA reads TGTGCCAGCAGTTTAACAGGGGGCGCGGACTATGGCTACACCTTC.

J is TRBJ2-1 and V is TRBV7-2; 10 bases are a match to TRBD2. This CDR3 has 15 amino acids. With V trimmed by 6 bases and J by 4 bases, 6 bases remained unmatched. Germline V gives CDR1 SGHTA, CDR2 FQGNSA. CDR3 amino acids: CASRRAGGLYNEQFF. Here the CDR3 DNA reads TGTGCCAGCAGAAGAGCGGGGGGGCTTTACAATGAGCAGTTCTTC.

CDR3 sequence (DNA): TGTGCCAGCAGTTTATCCTCCTCAGGCTATTATGGCTACACCTTC. Its protein product is CASSLSSSGYYGYTF. The V and J genes are TRBV27 and TRBJ1-2; D call uncertain. Trimming took 0 bases from V and 5 from J, leaving 13 bases between them. Germline V CDR1 and CDR2: MNHEY, SMNVEV (reference sequence). The CDR3 is 15 amino acids.

Written as DNA, the CDR3 is TGCGCCAGCAGCCGGGGGCGCAGGGCCTCCCGCACAGATACGCAGTATTTT. This encodes CASSRGRRASRTDTQYF. The V gene is TRBV4-3, the J gene TRBJ2-3, with D maybe TRBD1 (6 bases). This CDR3 has 17 residues. V lost 4 bases and J 1 base, leaving 18 bases between the germline ends. The germline gives CDR1 LGHNA, CDR2 YSLEER.

The chain couples TRBV6-1 to TRBJ2-7; 11 positions agree with TRBD1. This CDR3 has 14 amino acids. Trimming removed 8 bases from V and 3 bases from J; junction bases left unmatched: 6. Germline V gene sequence: CDR1 MNHNS, CDR2 SASEGT. The CDR3, as DNA: TGTGCCAGCCTATGGACAGGGGGCATCTACGAGCAGTACTTC. It translates to CASLWTGGIYEQYF.

The V call is TRBV19, the J call TRBJ1-5; no firm D call. Per the germline V gene, CDR1 is LNHDA and CDR2 is SQIVND (reference sequence). This CDR3 is built from 15 residues. V lost 5 bases, J lost 3 bases, and 14 bases lay in between. Here the CDR3 reads CASSVTNRVNQPQHF. CDR3 sequence (DNA): TGTGCCAGTAGTGTGACCAACCGGGTCAATCAGCCCCAGCATTTT.

The chain employs TRBV30 and TRBJ2-7, with 9 positions matching TRBD1. The CDR3 sequence is 13 residues long. V lost 2 bases and J lost 9; bases outside the gene matches: 8. Germline V gene data show CDR1 as GTSNPN and CDR2 as SVGIG (reference sequence). The CDR3 bases are TGTGCCTGGAGTACCCGGGGACAGGGCCCGCAGTACTTC. It is translated as CAWSTRGQGPQYF.

This clone occurred once. This chain connects TRBV10-1 to TRBJ1-3; unclear D gene. Trimming pared 3 bases from V and 1 base from J, leaving 22 bases between. The CDR3 has 19 residues. CDR1 and CDR2 from the germline V gene are WNHNN and SYGVQD (reference sequence). CDR3 in amino acids: CASSDGGVAAKKSGNTIYF. CDR3 coding DNA: TGCGCCAGCAGTGATGGTGGTGTGGCGGCCAAGAAATCTGGAAACACCATATATTTT.

The J gene is TRBJ1-2, the V gene TRBV9; TRBD1 might be the D (5 bases). Germline values: CDR1 SGDLS, CDR2 YYNGEE. This CDR3 comprises 11 residues. Trimming cost V 5 bases and J 8 bases, with 10 bases left between them. This CDR3 is CASSNDRGYTF. The DNA of the CDR3 is TGTGCCAGCAGTAACGACAGAGGCTACACCTTC.

The chain has TRBV25-1 and TRBJ2-5; 7 positions match TRBD2. The closer fit of TRBJ2-7 to the DNA end suggests the J call may be wrong. Germline V gene lookup returns CDR1 MGHDK and CDR2 SYGVNS. The CDR3 sequence is 16 residues long. CDR3 loop: CASSELGRASGGEQYF. CDR3 DNA: TGTGCCAGCAGTGAGCTCGGACGGGCTAGCGGTGGCGAGCAGTACTTC.

The chain has TRBV5-1 and TRBJ2-5, with TRBD2 matching over 7 bases. The germline V gene encodes CDR1 SGHRS and CDR2 YFSETQ. The CDR3 extends over 14 amino acids. V lost 3 bases, J lost 5 bases, and 7 bases stayed unmatched. CDR3 in amino acids: CASSSPGGGETQYF. The CDR3 nucleotides are TGCGCCAGCAGCTCCCCGGGAGGTGGGGAGACCCAGTACTTC.

The chain couples TRBV6-5 to TRBJ2-1, with 8 positions matching TRBD1. Germline CDR1 is MNHEY and CDR2 is SVGAGI. Germline trimming cut 0 bases from V and 8 bases from J; bases unmatched to any gene: 9. There are 16 residues in the CDR3. The CDR3 DNA sequence: TGTGCCAGCAGTTACTCCGGGAACAGGGGGGTTTATGAGCAGTTCTTC. It encodes CASSYSGNRGVYEQFF.